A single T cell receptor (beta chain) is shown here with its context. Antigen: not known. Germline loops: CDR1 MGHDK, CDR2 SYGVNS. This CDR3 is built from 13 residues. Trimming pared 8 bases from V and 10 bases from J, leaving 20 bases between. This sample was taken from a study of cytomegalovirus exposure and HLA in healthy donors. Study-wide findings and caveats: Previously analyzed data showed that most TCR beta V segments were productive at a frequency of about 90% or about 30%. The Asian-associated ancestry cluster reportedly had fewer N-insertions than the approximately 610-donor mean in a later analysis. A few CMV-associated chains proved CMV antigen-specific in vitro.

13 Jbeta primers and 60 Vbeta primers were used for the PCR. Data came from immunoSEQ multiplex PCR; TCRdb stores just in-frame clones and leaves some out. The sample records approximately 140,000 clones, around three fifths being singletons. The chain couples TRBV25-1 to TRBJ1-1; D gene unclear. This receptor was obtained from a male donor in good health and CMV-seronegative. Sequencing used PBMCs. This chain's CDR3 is CASRSEQTSSAFF. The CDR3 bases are TGTGCCAGCCGTTCCGAACAGACGAGTTCAGCTTTCTTT.